This passage covers 30 T cell receptor beta chains from one sample sequenced in a study of blood T cells in healthy people across ages. Combining a sample-barcoded 5' primer with a J-beta primer mix, a second PCR ran for roughly 7 to 11 cycles. TCRdb reprocessed the 5' RACE reads with MiXCR, giving one entry per CDR3 protein. The data hold about 1.6 million distinct CDR3 sequences, with 30% to 35% observed a single time. The source material was blood. These receptors all stem from a woman in her twenties or thirties in good health.

This clonotype has a count of ten or more. The chain employs TRBV20-1 and TRBJ1-2; TRBD1 aligns across 8 bases. CDR1 DFQATT and CDR2 SNEGSKA come from the germline V gene (reference sequence). The CDR3 is made up of 15 amino acids. Trimming at V came to 0 bases and at J to 8 bases, leaving 11 bases not matched to a gene. CDR3 residues: CSARDTRTGWKGYTF. The CDR3 DNA follows: TGCAGTGCTAGAGATACTAGGACAGGGTGGAAAGGCTACACCTTC.

This clonotype has a handful of counts. This sequence joins TRBV29-1 and TRBJ2-7; no clear D. V lost 7 bases and J 2 bases, leaving 9 bases between the germline ends. The CDR3 is made up of 11 amino acids. Per germline, CDR1 SQVTM and CDR2 ANQGSEA. In DNA form, the CDR3 reads TGCAGCGCTGCTACGACCTACGAGCAGTACTTC. Amino acid sequence: CSAATTYEQYF.

The table lists this clonotype with a few counts. The chain couples TRBV4-1 to TRBJ2-1, with 7 nucleotides matching TRBD1. CDR3 length equals 16 residues. The V segment lost 1 base and the J segment 6 bases; nucleotides outside the gene matches: 9. CDR1 and CDR2 (germline): MGHRA, YSYEKL. This CDR3 is CASSQGPLRGLNEQFF. As DNA, the CDR3 is TGCGCCAGCAGCCAAGGACCGCTTAGGGGGCTCAATGAGCAGTTCTTC.

This chain joins TRBV12-3 or TRBV12-4 and TRBJ2-1, with 11 bases aligning to TRBD2. Trimming removed 5 bases from V and 2 bases from J; junction bases left unmatched: 17. This CDR3 contains 20 residues. The CDR3 nucleotides are TGTGCCAGCAGTCCGCCGAGGAGTAGCGGGAGGGCCGGGACCTACAATGAGCAGTTCTTC. Its protein is CASSPPRSSGRAGTYNEQFF.

This clonotype was seen more than once but under ten times. This chain joins TRBV6-4 and TRBJ2-1; D possibly uses TRBD1 or TRBD2 (5 bases each). The V gene lost 6 bases and the J gene lost 8 bases, with 17 bases spanning the gap. The germline V gene has CDR1 MRHNA and CDR2 SNTAGT. The CDR3 totals 14 residues. The CDR3 spells CASSVSEGRDEQFF. The CDR3 DNA reads as TGTGCCAGCAGCGTGAGCGAGGGGCGTGATGAGCAGTTCTTC.

Points on this clonotype: The junction departs from germline at one end; a sequencing error may be responsible. This sequence joins TRBV28 and TRBJ2-7, with a possible D match to TRBD2 (7 bases). Germline V gene data show CDR1 as MDHEN and CDR2 as SYDVKM. The CDR3 has 13 amino acids. CDR3 region: CARRGGPTYEQYF. CDR3 DNA sequence: TGTGCCCGCAGGGGAGGGCCGACCTACGAGCAGTACTTC.

This clonotype was seen a handful of times. The rearrangement uses TRBV5-1 and TRBJ2-3, with 7 bases lining up with TRBD2. Germline V gene lookup returns CDR1 SGHRS and CDR2 YFSETQ. V lost 2 bases and J lost 0; bases outside the gene matches: 15. The CDR3 is 19 residues long. CDR3 DNA sequence: TGCGCCAGCAGCTTAAGGACTAGTTGGATGACTTCTAGCACAGATACGCAGTATTTT. Translating it yields CASSLRTSWMTSSTDTQYF.

This clonotype was recorded a few times. The chain employs TRBV5-1 and TRBJ2-1; TRBD1 aligns across 9 bases. V was clipped by 0 bases and J by 7 bases; unmatched bases: 8. The CDR3 contains 16 residues. The V gene's germline CDR1 is SGHRS and CDR2 YFSETQ. This CDR3 reads CASSLGGDRVINEQFF. The CDR3 nucleotides are TGCGCCAGCAGCTTGGGGGGGGACAGGGTCATTAATGAGCAGTTCTTC.

This clonotype appeared a few times. This rearrangement joins TRBV6-1 to TRBJ2-1; 10 bases are a match to TRBD1. The CDR3 extends over 16 amino acids. Germline values: CDR1 MNHNS, CDR2 SASEGT. Germline trimming cut 6 bases from V and 1 base from J; bases unmatched to any gene: 6. The CDR3 region has the DNA TGTGCCAGCAGGGACAGGGGGGGGATGTCCTACAATGAGCAGTTCTTC. As protein: CASRDRGGMSYNEQFF.

This sequence joins TRBV2 and TRBJ2-1; 11 nucleotides line up with TRBD2. Germline CDR1 and CDR2: SNHLY and FYNNEI. The length of the CDR3 is 14 residues. V trimming: 5 bases; J trimming: 12 bases; junction bases outside the gene matches: 9. CDR3 sequence (DNA): TGTGCCAGCAGTAAGGGACTAGCGGTCCTAAGGCAGTTCTTC. Translated: CASSKGLAVLRQFF.

As concerns this clonotype: A much bigger clone sits one base away, suggesting this may be a read error. J is TRBJ2-3 and V is TRBV7-2, with D possibly TRBD1 on 6 matching bases. The CDR3 contains 16 residues. The V gene's germline CDR1 is SGHTA and CDR2 FQGNSA. In DNA, the CDR3 is TGTGCCAACAGCCCTCGGAAAGGGGGAGGCACAGATACGCAGTATTTT. Encoded protein: CANSPRKGGGTDTQYF.

This clonotype showed up just once. The genes are TRBV30 and TRBJ2-2; 11 bases are a match to TRBD2. The junction had 14 bases not matched to a gene; V was cut back by 5 bases and J by 3 bases. The V gene's germline CDR1 is GTSNPN and CDR2 SVGIG (reference sequence). This CDR3 has 18 residues. The CDR3 bases are TGTGCCTGGTCGGATCTTACTGGGACTAGCGGACACACCGGGGAGCTGTTTTTT. It encodes CAWSDLTGTSGHTGELFF.

The gene calls are TRBV4-2 and TRBJ2-3; D not certain. The CDR3 is 14 amino acids. Trimming took 1 base from V and 0 from J, leaving 5 bases between them. Germline loops: CDR1 LGHNA, CDR2 YNFKEQ. This CDR3 is CASSQVQSTDTQYF. The CDR3 DNA is TGTGCCAGCAGCCAAGTTCAAAGCACAGATACGCAGTATTTT.

V is TRBV21-1 and J is TRBJ2-5; the D call of TRBD1 is as the table states it, not checked on the DNA. TRBV21-1 is described as a pseudogene. The length of the CDR3 is 15 residues. DNA of the CDR3: TGTGCCAGCAGCGCGGACAGGGGGCGATTGAAGACCCAGTACTTC. The encoded protein is CASSADRGRLKTQYF.

The chain joins TRBV7-9 to TRBJ2-7, with D tentatively TRBD2 (5 bases). TRBJ2-5 explains the end of the DNA better; the J call may be wrong. The CDR3 consists of 13 residues. Germline CDR1 and CDR2: SEHNR and FQNEAQ (reference sequence). This chain's CDR3 is CASSLDWKGTQYF. The CDR3 nucleotides read TGTGCCAGCAGCCTGGACTGGAAAGGGACCCAGTACTTC.

The chain has TRBV20-1 and TRBJ2-2, with 7 bases identical to TRBD1. Germline-derived CDR1 and CDR2 are DFQATT and SNEGSKA (reference sequence). The CDR3 spans 17 residues. The CDR3 DNA is TGCAGCGCCACGACAGGGAAGGGCCGACTCCAGACCGGGGAGCTGTTTTTT. Protein: CSATTGKGRLQTGELFF.

J is TRBJ2-7 and V is TRBV7-8, with D uncertain. The CDR3 spans 15 residues. The ends were cut back, 2 bases at V and 3 bases at J, with 14 bases in the middle. Germline CDR1 reads SGHVS; CDR2 reads FQNEAQ. Here the CDR3 reads CASSLFWGTGYEQYF. As DNA, the CDR3 is TGTGCCAGCAGCTTATTCTGGGGTACTGGCTACGAGCAGTACTTC.

V usage is TRBV5-1 and J usage is TRBJ1-2, with a tentative D call TRBD1 (5 bases). Germline CDR1 and CDR2: SGHRS and YFSETQ. V was trimmed by 4 bases and J by 8 bases, leaving 12 bases between them. This CDR3 comprises 12 residues. The CDR3 sequence: CASSPSGDGYTF. CDR3 sequence (DNA): TGCGCCAGCAGCCCCAGCGGGGACGGCTACACCTTC. The full variable domain, its missing parts supplied by reference TRBV5-1 and TRBJ1-2, is KAGVTQTPRYLIKTRGQQVTLSCSPISGHRSVSWYQQTPGQGLQFLFEYFSETQRNKGNFPGRFSGRQFSNSRSEMNVSTLELGDSALYLCASSPSGDGYTFGSGTRLTVV.

The CDR3 DNA reads TGTGCCAGCTCACTTAGCGGGAGGGAGTACAATGAGCAGTTCTTC. It translates to CASSLSGREYNEQFF. The chain combines TRBV18 with TRBJ2-1, with TRBD2 matching over 11 bases. The CDR3 totals 15 residues. Germline lookup yields CDR1 KGHSH and CDR2 LQKENI. V was clipped by 4 bases and J by 4 bases; unmatched bases: 3.

This clonotype appeared a few times. This may stem from a read error, because a much larger clone lies one nucleotide away. The rearrangement joins TRBV29-1 to TRBJ2-7; 11 nucleotides agree with TRBD2. Germline V gene data show CDR1 as SQVTM and CDR2 as ANQGSEA. J gave up 7 bases and V 5 bases, and 16 bases lay outside the gene matches. This CDR3 comprises 16 residues. The CDR3 DNA reads TGCAGCGTTTCCCCCGGGCTAGCGGGAGGAGGTCAGGAGCAGTACTTC. This gives the protein CSVSPGLAGGGQEQYF.

V gene TRBV6-1 combines with J gene TRBJ2-7, with TRBD1 matching over 9 bases. The J call could be wrong; TRBJ2-5 is a better fit for the DNA end. CDR3 length equals 19 residues. Germline V gives CDR1 MNHNS, CDR2 SASEGT. The CDR3 loop reads CASSPRYPGTGPSEETQYF. Written as DNA, the CDR3 is TGTGCCAGCAGCCCACGTTACCCCGGGACAGGGCCCTCGGAAGAGACCCAGTACTTC.

The rearrangement links TRBV2 to TRBJ2-1, with D tentatively TRBD1 (6 bases). V was cut by 11 bases and J by 4 bases, with 15 bases left in between. CDR3 size: 13 residues. Germline V CDR1 and CDR2: SNHLY, FYNNEI. The CDR3, as DNA: TGTGCCGGGCATTTGGACAGTTACAATGAGCAGTTCTTC. Translated, it gives CAGHLDSYNEQFF.

In its sample, this clonotype was seen once. The chain couples TRBV7-3 to TRBJ2-5; weak D call: TRBD2 (6 bases). The CDR3 has 15 residues. In germline, CDR1 is SGHTA, CDR2 FQGTGA. V was cut by 1 base and J by 1 base, with 10 bases left in between. The CDR3 DNA sequence: TGTGCCAGCAGCTTAATTGGGACTTCCCAAGAGACCCAGTACTTC. This sequence encodes CASSLIGTSQETQYF.

V is TRBV6-2 or TRBV6-3 and J is TRBJ1-2; 8 nucleotides match TRBD1. This CDR3 comprises 13 residues. V dropped 6 bases and J dropped 6; count of bases not matched to a gene: 6. The germline gives CDR1 MNHEY, CDR2 SVGEGT. The CDR3 DNA follows: TGTGCCAGCAGCCGGACAGGGCAGAATGGCTACACCTTC. Amino acids: CASSRTGQNGYTF.

The genes are TRBV19 and TRBJ2-7, with a weak D call TRBD1 (6 bases). The germline CDR1 and CDR2 sequences are LNHDA and SQIVND (reference sequence). The CDR3 is 14 amino acids. Trimming removed 3 bases from V and 3 bases from J, with 12 bases in between. CDR3 coding DNA: TGTGCCAGTAGTATGCTAGGGACAAACTACGAGCAGTACTTC. This codes for CASSMLGTNYEQYF.

The chain uses TRBV10-3 and TRBJ2-4; 7 bases match TRBD2. The DNA matches TRBJ2-7 better at its end, which makes the J call doubtful. From germline, CDR1 is ENHRY and CDR2 SYGVKD. This CDR3 is 16 amino acids long. The CDR3: CAIAGSSGEGPYEQYF. The CDR3 DNA follows: TGTGCCATCGCTGGGTCGTCTGGGGAGGGACCGTACGAGCAGTACTTC.

The chain has TRBV11-2 and TRBJ2-5, with TRBD1 matching over 12 bases. Germline V gene data show CDR1 as SGHAT and CDR2 as FQNNGV. Trimming cost V 4 bases and J 4 bases; bases outside gene matches: 13. CDR3 length: 18 amino acids. CDR3 sequence reads: CASSSTESGTGGLETQYF. The DNA of the CDR3 is TGTGCCAGCAGCTCTACAGAATCCGGGACAGGGGGCTTAGAGACCCAGTACTTC.

The rearrangement uses TRBV7-3 and TRBJ2-6; a weak D match, TRBD1 (5 bases). This CDR3 is 17 amino acids long. Germline V gene lookup returns CDR1 SGHTA and CDR2 FQGTGA. Trimming stripped 4 bases from V and 0 bases from J, with 13 bases between. CDR3 loop: CASSSGQLSSGANVLTF. The CDR3 nucleotides are TGTGCCAGCAGCTCAGGACAACTCAGCTCTGGGGCCAACGTCCTGACTTTC.

The CDR3 sequence is CAISERGSGDEQYF. Here the CDR3 DNA reads TGTGCCATCAGTGAGAGGGGTAGCGGGGACGAGCAGTACTTC. This rearrangement joins TRBV10-3 to TRBJ2-5, with TRBD2 matching over 8 bases. The better agreement between TRBJ2-7 and the DNA end casts doubt on the J call. This CDR3 region has 14 residues. Germline loops: CDR1 ENHRY, CDR2 SYGVKD.

This clonotype was counted a few times. V is TRBV6-1 and J is TRBJ1-2; D may be TRBD1 (6 bases). Germline V gene data show CDR1 as MNHNS and CDR2 as SASEGT. The germline V and J ends were trimmed by 7 bases and 3 bases, with 18 bases remaining between them. The CDR3 runs 15 residues. CDR3 sequence (DNA): TGTGCCAGCATCCCCTGGGCCCCAGGGGACTATGGCTACACCTTC. It is translated as CASIPWAPGDYGYTF.